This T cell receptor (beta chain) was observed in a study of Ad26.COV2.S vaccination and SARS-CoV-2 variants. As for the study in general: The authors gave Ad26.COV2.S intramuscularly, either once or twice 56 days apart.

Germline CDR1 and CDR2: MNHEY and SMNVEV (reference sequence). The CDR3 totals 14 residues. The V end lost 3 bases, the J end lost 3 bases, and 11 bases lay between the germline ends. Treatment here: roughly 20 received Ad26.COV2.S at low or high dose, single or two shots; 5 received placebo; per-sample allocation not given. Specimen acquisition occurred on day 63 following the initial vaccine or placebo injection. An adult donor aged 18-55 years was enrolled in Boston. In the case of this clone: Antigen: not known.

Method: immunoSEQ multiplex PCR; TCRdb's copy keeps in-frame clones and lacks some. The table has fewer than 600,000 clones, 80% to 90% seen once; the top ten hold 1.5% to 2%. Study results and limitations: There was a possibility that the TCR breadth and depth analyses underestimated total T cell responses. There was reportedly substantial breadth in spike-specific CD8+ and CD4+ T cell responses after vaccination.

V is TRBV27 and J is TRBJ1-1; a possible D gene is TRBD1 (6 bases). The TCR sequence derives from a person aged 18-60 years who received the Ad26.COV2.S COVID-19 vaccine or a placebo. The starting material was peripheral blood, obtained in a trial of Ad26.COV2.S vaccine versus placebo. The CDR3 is CASSLQGLDTEAFF. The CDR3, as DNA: TGTGCCAGCAGTTTGCAGGGGTTGGACACTGAAGCTTTCTTT.